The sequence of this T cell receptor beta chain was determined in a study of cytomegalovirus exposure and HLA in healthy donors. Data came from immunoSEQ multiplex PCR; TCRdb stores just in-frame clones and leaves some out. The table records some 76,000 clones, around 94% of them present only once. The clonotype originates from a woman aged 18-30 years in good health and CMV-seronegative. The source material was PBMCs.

The chain's CDR3 is CASSSGLAGARETQYF. For the CDR3, the DNA is TGTGCCAGCAGTTCGGGACTAGCGGGAGCGAGAGAGACCCAGTACTTC. The chain is built from TRBV27 and TRBJ2-5, with TRBD2 identical over 14 bases. There are 16 residues in the CDR3. Trimming at V came to 4 bases and at J to 4 bases, leaving 5 bases not matched to a gene. Germline loops: CDR1 MNHEY, CDR2 SMNVEV (reference sequence).